This entry lists 9 T cell receptor beta chains sequenced from one sample in a study of blood T cells in healthy people across ages (dated by TCRdb to 2015 to 2017). The receptor library was made with 5' RACE. Reads for this sample came from an Illumina HiSeq 2500. The second PCR ran for roughly 7 to 11 cycles and used a J-beta primer mix along with a sample-barcoded 5' primer. Through fastp at Q25 and MiXCR, TCRdb rebuilt clones from the public reads, retaining in-frame beta chains. Entries are consolidated by CDR3 protein sequence, retaining the most common genes and DNA. The sample contains hundreds of thousands of distinct CDR3 sequences, about 53% of them found a single time. The top ten hold about 42% of the sample. Material: blood. These receptors originate from a man aged 80 or over in good health.

This clonotype was seen many times. Written as DNA, the CDR3 is TGCGCCAGCAGCTTGGCCATGGAGACCCAGTACTTC. Its translation is CASSLAMETQYF. The chain uses TRBV5-1 and TRBJ2-5, with unresolved D. This CDR3 comprises 12 residues. Germline loops: CDR1 SGHRS, CDR2 YFSETQ. Trimming removed 0 bases from V and 5 bases from J, with 5 bases in between.

The chain has TRBV2 and TRBJ2-2; D remains ambiguous. CDR1 and CDR2 (germline): SNHLY, FYNNEI. V shed 2 bases and J shed 1 base, with 5 bases lying between them. The CDR3 totals 14 residues. CDR3 loop: CASSESGNTGELFF. The CDR3 region has the DNA TGTGCCAGCAGTGAATCGGGGAACACCGGGGAGCTGTTTTTT.

The chain has TRBV27 and TRBJ1-5; TRBD1 aligns across 9 bases. Germline assignment: CDR1 MNHEY and CDR2 SMNVEV (reference sequence). The CDR3 extends over 15 amino acids. V lost 6 bases to trimming and J lost 4 bases; unmatched junction nucleotides: 7. The CDR3 here is CASRIFGQGNQPQHF. The CDR3 coding sequence is TGTGCCAGCAGAATATTTGGACAGGGGAATCAGCCCCAGCATTTT.

The chain links TRBV25-1 to TRBJ2-1; D is uncertain. The CDR3 covers 11 residues. Trimming took off 6 bases at V and 7 bases at J, with 7 bases between the two ends. CDR1 and CDR2 (germline): MGHDK, SYGVNS. The CDR3 sequence: CASRRWNEQFF. The DNA of the CDR3 is TGTGCCAGCAGGCGATGGAATGAGCAGTTCTTC.

The V gene is TRBV7-3, the J gene TRBJ2-3; 11 positions agree with TRBD2. CDR1 and CDR2 (germline): SGHTA, FQGTGA. The CDR3 loop spans 14 amino acids. V trimming: 3 bases; J trimming: 7 bases; junction bases outside the gene matches: 3. CDR3 loop: CASSFGTSGYTQYF. In DNA form, the CDR3 reads TGTGCCAGCAGCTTTGGGACTAGCGGTTATACGCAGTATTTT.

This clonotype was detected only a few times. This chain links TRBV21-1 with TRBJ2-3; the table's D gene call, TRBD2, was not cross checked with the DNA. TRBV21-1 is classified as a pseudogene. The CDR3 spans 14 residues. In nucleotides, the CDR3 is TGTGCCAGTACATTTAGCGGAAAGCACAGATACGCGTATTTT. Protein product: CASTFSGKHRYAYF.

About this clonotype: With a much larger clone just one base away, this may be a read error. The rearrangement uses TRBV12-3 or TRBV12-4 and TRBJ2-1; D is unresolved. Trimming stripped 2 bases from V and 12 bases from J, with 8 bases between. This CDR3 contains 11 residues. In nucleotides, the CDR3 is TGTGCCAGCAGTTTACTCGATGGGCAGTTCTTC. Translation: CASSLLDGQFF.

This clonotype turned up a few times. This chain links TRBV6-5 with TRBJ2-4; D is ambiguous. Matching the DNA end better, TRBJ2-7 makes the J call doubtful. The CDR3 has 16 amino acids. The germline V gene has CDR1 MNHEY and CDR2 SVGAGI. CDR3 sequence: CASSYVPGRRKDEQYF. Here the CDR3 DNA reads TGTGCCAGCAGTTACGTCCCCGGGCGGAGAAAGGACGAGCAGTACTTC.

The gene calls are TRBV3-1 and TRBJ2-7, with D maybe TRBD1 (6 bases). CDR1 is LGHDT and CDR2 is YNNKEL in the germline V gene (reference sequence). Trimming left V 2 bases short and J 6 bases short, with 11 bases between. The CDR3 contains 13 residues. CDR3 nucleotides: TGTGCCAGCAGCCAAAGACAGGTGGGCGAGCAGTACTTC. It codes for CASSQRQVGEQYF.